This T cell receptor beta chain was recovered during a study of blood T cell repertoires in COVID-19. In germline, CDR1 is LNHDA, CDR2 SQIVND (reference sequence). This CDR3 has 17 residues. The germline V and J ends were trimmed by 4 bases and 5 bases, with 23 bases remaining between them. Clones were sequenced by immunoSEQ multiplex PCR, and TCRdb holds only the in-frame ones, with some missing. The profile covers tens of thousands of clones, with just over 85% appearing a single time and 20% to 25% taken by the ten largest. This receptor was taken from a woman of 80 years or more in a cohort sampled during active or convalescent COVID-19. V usage is TRBV19 and J usage is TRBJ1-1; D not resolved. The source material was peripheral blood. This CDR3 reads CASSTEPYSRLTTEAFF. The CDR3 DNA sequence: TGTGCCAGTAGTACCGAACCCTACAGTCGTCTTACGACTGAAGCTTTCTTT. The full variable domain, in which reference TRBV19 and TRBJ1-1 provide the parts outside the CDR3, is DGGITQSPKYLFRKEGQNVTLSCEQNLNHDAMYWYRQDPGQGLRLIYYSQIVNDFQKGDIAEGYSVSREKKESFPLTVTSAQKNPTAFYLCASSTEPYSRLTTEAFFGQGTRLTVV.